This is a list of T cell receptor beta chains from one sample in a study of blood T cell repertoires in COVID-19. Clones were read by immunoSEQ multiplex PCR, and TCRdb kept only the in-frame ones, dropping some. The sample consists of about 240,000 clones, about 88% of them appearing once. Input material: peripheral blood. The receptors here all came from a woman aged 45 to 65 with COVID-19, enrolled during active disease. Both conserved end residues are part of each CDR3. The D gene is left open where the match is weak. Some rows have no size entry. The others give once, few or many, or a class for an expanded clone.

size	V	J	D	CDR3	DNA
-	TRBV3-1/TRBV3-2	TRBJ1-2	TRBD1	CASSRQGVNYGYTF	TGTGCCAGCAGCCGCCAGGGGGTTAACTATGGCTACACCTTC
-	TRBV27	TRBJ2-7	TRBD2	CASSRPTGLAGNEQYF	TGTGCCAGCAGCCGACCAACAGGACTAGCGGGGAACGAGCAGTACTTC
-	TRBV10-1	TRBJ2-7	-	CASTIKEQGGSWYEQYF	TGCGCCAGCACCATAAAGGAACAGGGAGGGTCTTGGTACGAGCAGTACTTC
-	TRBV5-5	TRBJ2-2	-	CASSGGITGELFF	TGTGCCAGCAGCGGGGGGATCACCGGGGAGCTGTTTTTT
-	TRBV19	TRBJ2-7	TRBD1	CASSLWDSYEQYF	TGTGCCAGTAGTCTTTGGGACAGCTACGAGCAGTACTTC
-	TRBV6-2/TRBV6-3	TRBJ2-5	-	CASSSTTIQETQYF	TGTGCCAGCAGTTCTACTACTATCCAAGAGACCCAGTACTTC
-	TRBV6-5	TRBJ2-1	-	CASSYGGAGNEQFF	TGTGCCAGCAGTTACGGGGGGGCGGGCAATGAGCAGTTCTTC
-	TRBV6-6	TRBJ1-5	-	CASSWGSGNQPQHF	TGTGCCAGCAGTTGGGGCAGTGGCAATCAGCCCCAGCATTTT
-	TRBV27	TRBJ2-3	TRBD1	CASNPSGTGVADTQYF	TGTGCCAGCAACCCCTCCGGGACAGGGGTTGCAGATACGCAGTATTTT
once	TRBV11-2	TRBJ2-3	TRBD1	CASSPPNRGDTQYF	TGTGCCAGCAGCCCCCCCAACAGGGGGGATACGCAGTATTTT
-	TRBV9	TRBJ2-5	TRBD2	CASSRTSGGQETQYF	TGTGCCAGCAGTCGGACTAGCGGGGGCCAAGAGACCCAGTACTTC
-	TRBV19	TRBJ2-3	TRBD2	CASGTSGFFTDTQYF	TGTGCCAGTGGGACTAGCGGGTTCTTCACAGATACGCAGTATTTT
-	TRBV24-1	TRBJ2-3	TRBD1	CATIDRGEDLSTDTQYF	TGTGCCACCATCGACAGGGGAGAGGACTTGAGCACAGATACGCAGTATTTT
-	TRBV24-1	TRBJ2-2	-	CATSKGLGTGELFF	TGTGCCACCAGTAAGGGGTTAGGCACCGGGGAGCTGTTTTTT
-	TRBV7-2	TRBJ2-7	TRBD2	CASSLELAGGRSEQYF	TGTGCCAGCAGCTTAGAGCTAGCGGGGGGGCGTAGCGAGCAGTACTTC
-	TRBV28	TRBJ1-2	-	CASSQTGIAYGYTF	TGTGCCAGCAGCCAAACAGGGATTGCCTATGGCTACACCTTC
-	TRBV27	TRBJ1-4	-	CASSPRGNEKLFF	TGTGCCAGCAGTCCCCGGGGTAATGAAAAACTGTTTTTT
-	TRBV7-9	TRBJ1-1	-	CASSPRSLLSGTEAFF	TGTGCCAGCAGCCCCCGGTCCCTACTCTCAGGGACTGAAGCTTTCTTT
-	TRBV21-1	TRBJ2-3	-	CASSKGEGFQTDTQYF	TGTGCCAGCAGCAAAGGTGAGGGATTCCAGACAGATACGCAGTATTTT
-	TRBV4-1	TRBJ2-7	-	CASSQEEGGLGAYEQYF	TGCGCCAGCAGCCAAGAGGAGGGTGGCCTAGGGGCCTACGAGCAGTACTTC
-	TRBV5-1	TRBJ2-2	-	CASSLRGGPSGELFF	TGCGCCAGCAGCTTAAGGGGGGGCCCCTCCGGGGAGCTGTTTTTT
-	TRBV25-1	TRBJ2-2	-	CASSSAQGDTGELFF	TGTGCCAGCAGCAGTGCTCAGGGTGACACCGGGGAGCTGTTTTTT
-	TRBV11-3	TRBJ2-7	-	CASRYRAREQYF	TGTGCCAGCAGATACAGGGCTCGCGAGCAGTACTTC
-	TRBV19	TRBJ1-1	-	CASSNKNTEAFF	TGTGCCAGTAGTAACAAGAACACTGAAGCTTTCTTT
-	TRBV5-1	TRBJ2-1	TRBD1	CASSSTGGSGVNEQFF	TGCGCCAGCAGCTCAACAGGGGGCTCGGGGGTCAATGAGCAGTTCTTC
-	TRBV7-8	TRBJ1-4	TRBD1	CASSLLTGTGLRKLFF	TGTGCCAGCAGCTTACTGACCGGGACAGGGCTAAGAAAACTGTTTTTT
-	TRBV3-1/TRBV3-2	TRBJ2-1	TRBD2	CASSPNIVALAGDEQFF	TGTGCCAGCAGCCCTAACATCGTCGCGCTAGCGGGGGATGAGCAGTTCTTC
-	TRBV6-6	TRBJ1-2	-	CASSSTGGLVYGYTF	TGTGCCAGCAGTAGTACGGGGGGGTTAGTCTATGGCTACACCTTC
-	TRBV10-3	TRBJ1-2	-	CAISEFGTPFAHGYTF	TGTGCCATCAGTGAGTTTGGGACACCGTTCGCCCATGGCTACACCTTC
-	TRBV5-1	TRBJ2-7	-	CASSLAVRGQPYEQYF	TGCGCCAGCAGCTTGGCGGTGCGGGGGCAGCCCTACGAGCAGTACTTC
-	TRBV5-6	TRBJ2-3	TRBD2	CASSSAGGTDTQYF	TGTGCCAGCAGCTCAGCGGGGGGAACAGATACGCAGTATTTT